This entry describes one TCR beta chain. Only in-frame clones appear in the TCRdb table, and some are missing; sequencing was by immunoSEQ multiplex PCR. The sample lists 82,000 or so clones, about 94% occurring once. The CDR3 is made up of 14 amino acids. Germline V gene data show CDR1 as PRHDT and CDR2 as FYEKMQ (reference sequence). V shed 5 bases, J shed 6 bases, and the junction held 7 bases outside the gene matches. These data originate in a study of OX40 agonist ivuxolimab in advanced cancers. Study-level background: The patients got ivuxolimab, which is an agonistic anti-OX40 (CD134) antibody. Patient treatment consisted of intravenous ivuxolimab administration every 2 weeks at 0.01 to 10 mg/kg.

The chain employs TRBV13 and TRBJ2-7; 10 bases align to TRBD2. The starting material was CD4+ or CD8+ T cells sorted from blood, obtained in a trial of the OX40 agonist ivuxolimab. The receptor was derived from an adult with an advanced solid tumor such as melanoma, head and neck, liver or kidney cancer. CDR3 sequence (DNA): TGTGCCAGCAGCCCATCTAGCGGGAGCCGCGAGCAGTACTTC. This gives the protein CASSPSSGSREQYF.